These 29 T cell receptor beta chains share one sample of origin, sequenced in a study of blood T cells in healthy people across ages. A sample-barcoded 5' primer and a J-beta primer mix were used in a second PCR of about 7 to 12 cycles. One entry per CDR3 protein results from TCRdb running MiXCR on the 5' RACE reads. There are around 820,000 distinct CDR3 sequences in the sample; 25% occur only once, and under 4.5% lies in the top ten. These same records also appear under a second study, on T cells of mothers and their children.

Sequencing input: blood. The origin of the receptors is a boy under 18 in good health.

This clonotype was counted a few times. This chain uses TRBV18 with TRBJ2-5, with no clear D. The germline V gene has CDR1 KGHSH and CDR2 LQKENI. The length of the CDR3 is 13 residues. Trimming removed 5 bases from V and 1 base from J, with 8 bases in between. The CDR3 reads CASSTQSQETQYF. In DNA form, the CDR3 reads TGTGCCAGCTCAACTCAATCCCAAGAGACCCAGTACTTC.

The table lists this clonotype with a few counts. This sequence joins TRBV28 and TRBJ2-5, with D perhaps matching TRBD2 (6 bases). The V end lost 4 bases, the J end lost 0 bases, and 15 bases lay between the germline ends. This CDR3 region has 16 residues. Germline V gene data show CDR1 as MDHEN and CDR2 as SYDVKM. CDR3 protein: CASSSTSSGYQETQYF. In DNA, the CDR3 is TGTGCCAGCAGTTCTACTAGCTCCGGCTACCAAGAGACCCAGTACTTC. Full variable domain (remainder filled in from reference TRBV28 and TRBJ2-5): DVKVTQSSRYLVKRTGEKVFLECVQDMDHENMFWYRQDPGLGLRLIYFSYDVKMKEKGDIPEGYSVSREKKERFSLILESASTNQTSMYLCASSSTSSGYQETQYFGPGTRLLVL.

The V and J genes are TRBV20-1 and TRBJ2-5; the D call may be TRBD1 or TRBD2 (6 bases each). TRBJ2-7 matches the DNA end more closely, so the J call is doubtful. Germline CDR1 is DFQATT and CDR2 is SNEGSKA (reference sequence). CDR3 length equals 15 residues. Written as DNA, the CDR3 is TGCAGTGCTAGAGATCCAGTGGGGGGCCCCTACGAGCAGTACTTC. Its translation: CSARDPVGGPYEQYF.

The gene calls are TRBV18 and TRBJ2-5, with D perhaps matching TRBD1 (6 bases). The better agreement between TRBJ2-7 and the DNA end casts doubt on the J call. The CDR3 extends over 14 amino acids. CDR1 KGHSH and CDR2 LQKENI come from the germline V gene. CDR3 DNA sequence: TGTGCCAGCTCACGGAACGGACAGAACTACGAGCAGTACTTC. It is translated as CASSRNGQNYEQYF.

This chain joins TRBV12-3 or TRBV12-4 and TRBJ2-7, with a possible D match to TRBD1 (5 bases). CDR3 length: 16 amino acids. V was trimmed by 5 bases and J by 2 bases, leaving 19 bases between them. CDR3 amino acids: CASSGPGSKSPYEQYF. CDR3 bases: TGTGCCAGCAGTGGACCAGGGTCCAAGTCTCCCTACGAGCAGTACTTC.

This chain joins TRBV5-1 and TRBJ2-7; a possible D gene is TRBD2 (6 bases). V dropped 6 bases and J dropped 0 bases, with 19 bases sitting between them. This CDR3 contains 16 residues. Germline-derived CDR1 and CDR2 are SGHRS and YFSETQ. The CDR3 DNA follows: TGCGCCAGCACCCCTACCCTAGGGAGGTCCTCCTACGAGCAGTACTTC. It specifies CASTPTLGRSSYEQYF.

There are a few counts of this clonotype. The chain carries TRBV29-1 and TRBJ2-5; tentatively, D is TRBD1 (5 bases). Trimming stripped 4 bases from V and 4 bases from J, with 22 bases between. Germline CDR1 and CDR2: SQVTM and ANQGSEA. The CDR3 consists of 16 residues. The CDR3 DNA reads as TGCAGCGTTGGAACCGTCATCCAGGGATCCCCAGAGACCCAGTACTTC. Translation gives CSVGTVIQGSPETQYF.

By its share, this clonotype is medium-sized. The V gene is TRBV29-1, the J gene TRBJ1-4; D might be TRBD1 (5 bases). CDR3 size: 16 residues. The germline V and J ends were trimmed by 5 bases and 8 bases, with 24 bases remaining between them. Germline assignment: CDR1 SQVTM and CDR2 ANQGSEA. CDR3 bases: TGCAGCGTTCGGTTTGGGGAGGCCCCATGGGGCGAAAAACTGTTTTTT. This translates into CSVRFGEAPWGEKLFF.

The rearrangement joins TRBV27 to TRBJ2-7; a weak D match, TRBD2 (7 bases). With 7 bases removed from V and 0 bases from J, the gap between germline ends came to 19 bases. The CDR3 totals 16 residues. Germline V CDR1 and CDR2: MNHEY, SMNVEV (reference sequence). The CDR3 spells CASKGPGLGGSYEQYF. DNA for the CDR3: TGTGCCAGCAAAGGACCCGGACTAGGGGGCTCCTACGAGCAGTACTTC.

V gene TRBV28 combines with J gene TRBJ2-5, with 7 bases matching TRBD2. The CDR3 runs to 14 residues. Germline lookup yields CDR1 MDHEN and CDR2 SYDVKM. Trimming removed 8 bases from V and 2 bases from J; junction bases left unmatched: 8. This chain's CDR3 is CASGDYSPQETQYF. The CDR3 DNA is TGTGCCAGCGGGGACTACTCCCCTCAAGAGACCCAGTACTTC.

The gene calls are TRBV20-1 and TRBJ2-1; 11 bases align to TRBD2. This CDR3 is built from 15 residues. After removal of 5 bases from V and 5 bases from J, the junction contained 8 bases not matched to a gene. CDR1 and CDR2 from the germline V gene are DFQATT and SNEGSKA (reference sequence). The CDR3 coding sequence is TGCAGTGCTTTCTCCGGGACTAGCGGTCACAATGAGCAGTTCTTC. Translated: CSAFSGTSGHNEQFF.

This clonotype appeared a few times. This chain uses TRBV7-9 with TRBJ2-2; tentatively, D is TRBD1 or TRBD2 (5 bases each). V lost 4 bases and J 5 bases, leaving 17 bases between the germline ends. Looked up from germline, CDR1 is SEHNR and CDR2 is FQNEAQ (reference sequence). The CDR3 has 16 residues. CDR3 nucleotides: TGTGCCAGCAGCTATAACCGGGACCTTATGACCGGGGAGCTGTTTTTT. Translated, it gives CASSYNRDLMTGELFF.

The genes are TRBV10-3 and TRBJ2-3; the D gene is possibly TRBD1 (6 bases). Germline V gene lookup returns CDR1 ENHRY and CDR2 SYGVKD. V lost 5 bases and J lost 4, with 10 bases in between. The CDR3 runs to 13 residues. CDR3 sequence (DNA): TGTGCCATCAGTCGCCCAGGGGCAGATACGCAGTATTTT. Its translation is CAISRPGADTQYF.

This clonotype appeared a few times. The V call is TRBV6-5, the J call TRBJ2-6; no definite D call. The CDR3 length is 15 residues. Trimming cost V 5 bases and J 2 bases, with 10 bases left between them. Germline CDR1 reads MNHEY; CDR2 reads SVGAGI. CDR3 protein: CASSQRVTGANVLTF. The CDR3 DNA reads as TGTGCCAGCAGTCAAAGGGTAACTGGGGCCAACGTCCTGACTTTC.

CDR3 nucleotides: TGTGCCAGCATGAGGTCCTACGAGCAGTACTTC. It encodes CASMRSYEQYF. The chain recombines TRBV12-3 or TRBV12-4 with TRBJ2-7; D gene uncertain. With 7 bases removed from V and 1 base from J, the gap between germline ends came to 5 bases. CDR3 length: 11 amino acids.

This clonotype was seen at least ten times. The V call is TRBV7-3, the J call TRBJ2-2; TRBD1 agrees at 8 bases. This CDR3 is 15 amino acids long. CDR1 and CDR2 (germline): SGHTA, FQGTGA. Trimming at V came to 5 bases and at J to 1 base, leaving 3 bases not matched to a gene. CDR3 in DNA: TGTGCCAGCAGCCTCGGACAGGGGAACACCGGGGAGCTGTTTTTT. As protein: CASSLGQGNTGELFF.

The V and J genes are TRBV4-1 and TRBJ2-5; the D gene could be TRBD1 or TRBD2 (5 bases each). The CDR3 has 15 amino acids. The V end was cut by 0 bases, the J end by 0 bases, with 8 bases between. Germline V lookup: CDR1 MGHRA, CDR2 YSYEKL. The CDR3: CASSQDGGDQETQYF. The CDR3 nucleotides are TGCGCCAGCAGCCAAGATGGGGGAGACCAAGAGACCCAGTACTTC.

This chain connects TRBV6-1 to TRBJ2-4; a possible D gene is TRBD1 (6 bases). Germline CDR1 reads MNHNS; CDR2 reads SASEGT. CDR3 length equals 14 residues. V was cut by 3 bases and J by 12 bases, with 18 bases left in between. CDR3 amino acids: CASSEDRDFPSQYF. The CDR3 nucleotides are TGTGCCAGCAGTGAGGACAGAGATTTCCCCTCTCAGTACTTC.

V is TRBV6-2 or TRBV6-3 and J is TRBJ2-3; D is uncertain. The V end lost 0 bases, the J end lost 2 bases, and 12 bases lay between the germline ends. CDR3 length: 16 residues. Germline V CDR1 and CDR2: MNHEY, SVGEGT. CDR3 coding DNA: TGTGCCAGCAGTTACTCGTCACAGCGATTCACAGATACGCAGTATTTT. It encodes CASSYSSQRFTDTQYF.

This chain links TRBV12-3 or TRBV12-4 with TRBJ2-2; 7 nucleotides match TRBD1. V shed 2 bases, J shed 2 bases, and the junction held 20 bases outside the gene matches. This CDR3 spans 21 amino acids. CDR3 loop: CASSLFGYRGRVRANTGELFF. CDR3 DNA sequence: TGTGCCAGCAGTTTATTCGGGTACAGGGGTAGGGTTAGGGCAAACACCGGGGAGCTGTTTTTT.

This chain joins TRBV28 and TRBJ1-5, with unresolved D. Trimming took off 9 bases at V and 3 bases at J, with 6 bases between the two ends. Germline lookup yields CDR1 MDHEN and CDR2 SYDVKM. This CDR3 is 11 amino acids long. The chain's CDR3 is CASSDNQPQHF. Written as DNA, the CDR3 is TGTGCCAGTAGTGACAATCAGCCCCAGCATTTT.

Only a few counts were recorded for this clonotype. V gene TRBV7-3 combines with J gene TRBJ2-3; D is undetermined. V lost 5 bases, J lost 3 bases, and 12 bases lay in between. Germline loops: CDR1 SGHTA, CDR2 FQGTGA. The CDR3 has 14 residues. The CDR3 DNA reads TGTGCCAGCAGCCCTCACGACGGGACAGATACGCAGTATTTT. Its translation: CASSPHDGTDTQYF. Using reference TRBV7-3 and TRBJ2-3 for the parts outside the CDR3, the full variable domain is GAGVSQTPSNKVTEKGKYVELRCDPISGHTALYWYRQSLGQGPEFLIYFQGTGAADDSGLPNDRFFAVRPEGSVSTLKIQRTERGDSAVYLCASSPHDGTDTQYFGPGTRLTVL.

The chain is built from TRBV7-2 and TRBJ2-7; TRBD1 matches at 11 bases. The CDR3 contains 17 residues. The V segment lost 0 bases and the J segment 1 base; nucleotides outside the gene matches: 5. CDR1 and CDR2 (germline): SGHTA, FQGNSA. CDR3 amino acids: CASSLAGTGGGSYEQYF. The DNA for the CDR3 is TGTGCCAGCAGCTTAGCCGGGACAGGGGGGGGATCCTACGAGCAGTACTTC.

In its sample, this clonotype was seen a few times. The chain carries TRBV20-1 and TRBJ2-5; 8 nucleotides align to TRBD1. The J call may be wrong; the DNA end is better matched by TRBJ2-1. The CDR3 covers 17 residues. Germline V lookup: CDR1 DFQATT, CDR2 SNEGSKA (reference sequence). The CDR3 sequence: CSARGPADRGVYNEQFF. The DNA of the CDR3 is TGCAGTGCTAGAGGCCCCGCCGACAGGGGAGTCTACAATGAGCAGTTCTTC.

This clonotype was seen more than once but under ten times. The CDR3 loop reads CASSLQGRNYEQYF. DNA of the CDR3: TGTGCCAGCAGTTTACAGGGACGGAACTACGAGCAGTACTTC. J is TRBJ2-5 and V is TRBV27, with D perhaps assigned TRBD1 or TRBD2 (5 bases each). The J call may be incorrect, as the DNA end agrees better with TRBJ2-7. This CDR3 contains 14 residues. Looked up from germline, CDR1 is MNHEY and CDR2 is SMNVEV (reference sequence).

Concerning this clonotype itself: Just one base apart from a much larger clone, this may be a read error. The V and J genes are TRBV5-6 and TRBJ1-1, with unresolved D. In germline, CDR1 is SGHDT, CDR2 YYEEEE. The CDR3 extends over 13 amino acids. The DNA of the CDR3 is TGTGCCGGCAGCTTGGCCACGAACACTGAAGCTTTCTTT. Translated, it gives CAGSLATNTEAFF.

The table lists this clonotype with a few counts. The chain couples TRBV29-1 to TRBJ2-5; 8 bases fit TRBD1. Trimming took 4 bases from V and 9 from J; bases not matched to a gene: 13. Germline CDR1 reads SQVTM; CDR2 reads ANQGSEA. The CDR3 spans 14 residues. The CDR3 region is CSVVPGQAGLAQYF. In DNA form, the CDR3 reads TGCAGCGTTGTGCCGGGACAGGCGGGGTTGGCCCAGTACTTC.

The J gene is TRBJ2-5, the V gene TRBV20-1; 12 nucleotides line up with TRBD2. There are 14 residues in the CDR3. Germline loops: CDR1 DFQATT, CDR2 SNEGSKA (reference sequence). Unmatched junction bases numbered 7, after V lost 6 bases and J lost 5 bases. This chain's CDR3 is CSARLAGDGETQYF. Here the CDR3 DNA reads TGCAGTGCAAGACTAGCGGGAGATGGGGAGACCCAGTACTTC.

A few counts support this clonotype. The chain couples TRBV28 to TRBJ2-7; 10 positions match TRBD2. CDR1 MDHEN and CDR2 SYDVKM come from the germline V gene. Trimming at V came to 4 bases and at J to 3 bases, leaving 6 bases not matched to a gene. The CDR3 runs to 15 residues. The CDR3 nucleotides are TGTGCCAGCAGTTCACCGGGACTAGCGAGCTACGAGCAGTACTTC. Translation gives CASSSPGLASYEQYF.